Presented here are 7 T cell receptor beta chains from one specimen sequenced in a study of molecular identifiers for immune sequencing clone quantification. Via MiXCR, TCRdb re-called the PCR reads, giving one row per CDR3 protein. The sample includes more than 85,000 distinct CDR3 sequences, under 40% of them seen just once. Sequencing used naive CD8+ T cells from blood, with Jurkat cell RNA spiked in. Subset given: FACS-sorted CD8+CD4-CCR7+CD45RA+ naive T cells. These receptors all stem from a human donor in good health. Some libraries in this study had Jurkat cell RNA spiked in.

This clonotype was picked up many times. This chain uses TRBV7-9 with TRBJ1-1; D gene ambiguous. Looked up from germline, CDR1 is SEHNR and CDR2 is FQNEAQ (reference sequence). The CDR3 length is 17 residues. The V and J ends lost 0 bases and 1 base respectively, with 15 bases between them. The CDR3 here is CASSLAQARPKNTEAFF. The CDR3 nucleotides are TGTGCCAGCAGCTTAGCGCAGGCGCGACCAAAGAACACTGAAGCTTTCTTT.

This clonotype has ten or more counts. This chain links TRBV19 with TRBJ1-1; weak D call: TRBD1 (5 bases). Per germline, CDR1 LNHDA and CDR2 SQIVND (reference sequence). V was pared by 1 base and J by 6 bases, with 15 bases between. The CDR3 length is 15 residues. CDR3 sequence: CASSIGTRSFSEAFF. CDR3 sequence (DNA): TGTGCCAGTAGTATAGGGACACGAAGTTTTTCTGAAGCTTTCTTT.

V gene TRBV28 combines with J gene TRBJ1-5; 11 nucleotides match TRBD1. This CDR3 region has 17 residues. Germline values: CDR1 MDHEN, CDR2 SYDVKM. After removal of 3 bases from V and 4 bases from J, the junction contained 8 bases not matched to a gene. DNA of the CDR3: TGTGCCAGCAGTTTCCCATTCCGGGACAGGGGGAATCAGCCCCAGCATTTT. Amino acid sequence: CASSFPFRDRGNQPQHF. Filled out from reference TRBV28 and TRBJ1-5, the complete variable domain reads DVKVTQSSRYLVKRTGEKVFLECVQDMDHENMFWYRQDPGLGLRLIYFSYDVKMKEKGDIPEGYSVSREKKERFSLILESASTNQTSMYLCASSFPFRDRGNQPQHFGDGTRLSIL.

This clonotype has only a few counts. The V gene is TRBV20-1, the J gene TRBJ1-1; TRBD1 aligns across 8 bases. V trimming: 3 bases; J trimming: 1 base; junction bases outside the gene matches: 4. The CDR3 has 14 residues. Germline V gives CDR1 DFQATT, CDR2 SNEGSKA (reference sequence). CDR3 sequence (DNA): TGCAGTGCTAGGACAGGGGAGCGGAACACTGAAGCTTTCTTT. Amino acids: CSARTGERNTEAFF.

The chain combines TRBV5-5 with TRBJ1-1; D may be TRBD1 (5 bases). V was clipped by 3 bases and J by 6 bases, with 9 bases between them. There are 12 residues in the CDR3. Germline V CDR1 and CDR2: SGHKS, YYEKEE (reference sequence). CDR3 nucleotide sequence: TGTGCCAGCAGCTGGCAGGGCCCTGAAGCTTTCTTT. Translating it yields CASSWQGPEAFF.

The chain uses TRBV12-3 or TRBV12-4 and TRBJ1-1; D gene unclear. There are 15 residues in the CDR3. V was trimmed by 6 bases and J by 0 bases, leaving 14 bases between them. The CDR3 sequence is CASSSPGIMNTEAFF. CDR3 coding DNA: TGTGCCAGCAGCTCCCCCGGAATCATGAACACTGAAGCTTTCTTT.

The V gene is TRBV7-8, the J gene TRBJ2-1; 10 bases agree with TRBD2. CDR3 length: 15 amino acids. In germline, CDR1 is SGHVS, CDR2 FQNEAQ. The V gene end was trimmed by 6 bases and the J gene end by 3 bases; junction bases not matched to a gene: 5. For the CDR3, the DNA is TGTGCCAGCAGGCCCGGGACTAGCGACTACAATGAGCAGTTCTTC. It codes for CASRPGTSDYNEQFF.